This TCR beta chain was recorded in a study of blood T cell repertoires in COVID-19. Study-wide background: COVID-19 samples, acute and convalescent, were from the United States, Italy and Spain. Sample material is recorded as cDNA or gDNA derived from T cells, B-cell-depleted T cells, or PBMCs.

In the study's own analysis: From reference gene primer amplification, estimates of nucleated cell counts were derived. TCRdb's table, derived via immunoSEQ multiplex PCR, lists solely in-frame clones and lacks some. The V and J calls and clone size come from that table; D and trimming were worked out from the DNA. The sample includes over 200,000 clones, 75% to 90% of them seen just once. The TCR comes from a man aged 25 to 45 who had recovered from COVID-19. The sample comprised peripheral blood.

The CDR3: CSASISGTEGTGELFF. The CDR3 DNA reads as TGCAGTGCTAGTATTAGCGGGACAGAGGGCACCGGGGAGCTGTTTTTT. The chain combines TRBV20-1 with TRBJ2-2; possible D gene TRBD2, 8 bases. The V end lost 3 bases, the J end lost 4 bases, and 18 bases lay between the germline ends. This CDR3 spans 16 amino acids. Germline-derived CDR1 and CDR2 are DFQATT and SNEGSKA (reference sequence).